The 21 T cell receptor beta chains in this list originate from one sample, sequenced in a study of regulatory T cells in long-lasting Graves disease. Noted time point: newly diagnosed GD, antithyroid drugs for less than 3 months. Scientists built the TCR library using RNA that was extracted from PBMCs. Arm-PCR of CDR3 regions and iRepertoire HTBI primers were the basis on which TCR beta libraries were built. TCRdb analysed the multiplex PCR reads with MiXCR anew, one entry per CDR3 protein. This table holds about 440,000 distinct CDR3 sequences, under 15% found once. These data were also reused for a study on T cells in Graves' hyperthyroidism and ophthalmopathy.

The sample was peripheral blood mononuclear cells (PBMCs), taken at new diagnosis, from a patient treated with antithyroid drugs. The receptors were gathered from a woman between 25 and 40 years old with Graves disease.

This clonotype was detected only once. A read error may be the cause here, since a much bigger clone is one base away. The CDR3 sequence is CAGSPSEVWDEKLFF. In nucleotides, the CDR3 is TGTGCCGGCAGCCCGTCGGAAGTGTGGGATGAAAAACTGTTTTTT. The V gene is TRBV3-1, the J gene TRBJ1-4, with D uncertain. Looked up from germline, CDR1 is LGHDT and CDR2 is YNNKEL (reference sequence). This CDR3 region has 15 residues.

The rearrangement links TRBV15 to TRBJ1-2; a weak D match, TRBD1 (5 bases). CDR1 is LNHNV and CDR2 is YYDKDF in the germline V gene (reference sequence). There are 14 residues in the CDR3. Trimming removed 3 bases from V and 2 bases from J, with 10 bases in between. CDR3 sequence reads: CATSSNRDNYGYTF. In nucleotides, the CDR3 is TGTGCCACCAGCAGCAACCGGGACAACTATGGCTACACCTTC.

Many counts were recorded for this clonotype. The chain is built from TRBV9 and TRBJ2-1; 11 bases are a match to TRBD2. The CDR3 consists of 16 residues. V dropped 2 bases and J dropped 6; count of bases not matched to a gene: 7. Germline assignment: CDR1 SGDLS and CDR2 YYNGEE. The chain's CDR3 is CASSVTSGSQGNEQFF. CDR3 bases: TGTGCCAGCAGCGTTACTAGCGGGAGTCAGGGCAATGAGCAGTTCTTC.

The chain recombines TRBV6-9 with TRBJ2-7; D might be TRBD2 (5 bases). Germline CDR1 is MNHGY and CDR2 is SVAAGI. This CDR3 has 17 amino acids. V lost 3 bases and J 0 bases, leaving 18 bases between the germline ends. CDR3: CASSYSRTRPSSYEQYF. For the CDR3, the DNA is TGTGCCAGCAGTTACTCTCGGACTCGCCCAAGCTCCTACGAGCAGTACTTC.

Note on this clonotype: A much larger clone differs by one base, so this may be a read error. V and J are TRBV10-3 and TRBJ2-3; D gene uncertain. The CDR3 spans 11 residues. V gave up 8 bases and J gave up 1 base, with 4 bases separating them. The germline gives CDR1 ENHRY, CDR2 SYGVKD. CDR3 DNA sequence: TGTGCCATCCGAGGCACAGATACGCAGTATTTT. It translates to CAIRGTDTQYF.

To note about this clonotype: Given a much more abundant clone one base away, this may be a read error. The chain links TRBV2 to TRBJ2-7; 10 nucleotides agree with TRBD1. Germline CDR1 reads SNHLY; CDR2 reads FYNNEI. CDR3 length equals 15 residues. The trim removed 7 bases at V and 7 bases at J, leaving 13 bases unmatched. The CDR3 region has the DNA TGTGCCAGCAAGGGACAGGGGATTATCTACAATGAGCAGTACTTC. This gives the protein CASKGQGIIYNEQYF.

In this sample, this clonotype turned up many times. The CDR3 DNA reads TGCAGTGCTAGCGAGACTAGCAACGCAGATACGCAGTATTTT. Encoded protein: CSASETSNADTQYF. The chain combines TRBV20-1 with TRBJ2-3, with 7 nucleotides matching TRBD2. V lost 3 bases to trimming and J lost 4 bases; unmatched junction nucleotides: 7. Germline-derived CDR1 and CDR2 are DFQATT and SNEGSKA (reference sequence). The CDR3 is made up of 14 amino acids.

The J gene is TRBJ2-1, the V gene TRBV30; tentative D call: TRBD1 (5 bases). The CDR3 is 17 amino acids. Germline lookup yields CDR1 GTSNPN and CDR2 SVGIG (reference sequence). The V end lost 3 bases, the J end lost 0 bases, and 18 bases lay between the germline ends. CDR3 in amino acids: CAWSARVGADSYNEQFF. The DNA of the CDR3 is TGTGCCTGGAGCGCAAGGGTAGGGGCAGACTCCTACAATGAGCAGTTCTTC.

The gene calls are TRBV11-2 and TRBJ1-2; the match to TRBD1 covers 7 bases. CDR1 is SGHAT and CDR2 is FQNNGV in the germline V gene. This CDR3 contains 15 residues. V trimming: 6 bases; J trimming: 4 bases; junction bases outside the gene matches: 11. The CDR3 DNA is TGTGCCAGCAGTTACTCGGACAGGCCGATCTATGGCTACACCTTC. This gives the protein CASSYSDRPIYGYTF.

Turning to this clonotype: A read error is likely here: a far larger clone is one base away. The J gene is TRBJ2-1, the V gene TRBV2, with a tentative D call TRBD1 (6 bases). Looked up from germline, CDR1 is SNHLY and CDR2 is FYNNEI. This CDR3 is 14 amino acids long. CDR3 sequence: CTSISQGPYNEQFF. CDR3 DNA sequence: TGTACCAGCATTTCCCAGGGGCCCTACAATGAGCAGTTCTTC.

This rearrangement joins TRBV9 to TRBJ2-1, with 9 bases matching TRBD2. V lost 3 bases, J lost 4 bases, and 5 bases stayed unmatched. This CDR3 spans 15 amino acids. The germline CDR1 and CDR2 sequences are SGDLS and YYNGEE. The CDR3 bases are TGTGCCAGCAGCGCCCTAGCGGGAATTTACAATGAGCAGTTCTTC. Residues: CASSALAGIYNEQFF.

As regards this clonotype: A far larger clone is off by one base, so a read error is likely. The gene calls are TRBV19 and TRBJ2-1; TRBD1 matches 7 bases. The DNA end favors TRBJ2-3, so the J call may be wrong. CDR1 LNHDA and CDR2 SQIVND come from the germline V gene (reference sequence). The CDR3 loop spans 13 amino acids. The CDR3 DNA reads TGTGCCAGTAGTTTTCCACAGGGGAATGCGCAGTATTTT. This gives the protein CASSFPQGNAQYF.

The table lists this clonotype with a few counts. A much larger clone differs from this one at a single base, so this may be a read error. CDR3 DNA sequence: TGTGCCAGCAGTGCCCCTGAGGATTGGACTACCGATTTTGGTGAGCAGTTCTTC. Translating it yields CASSAPEDWTTDFGEQFF. This chain uses TRBV2 with TRBJ2-1; a possible D gene is TRBD2 (6 bases). The CDR3 length is 18 residues. CDR1 is SNHLY and CDR2 is FYNNEI in the germline V gene. Trimming removed 4 bases from V and 9 bases from J, with 28 bases in between.

Comment on this clonotype: A much larger clone is a single base away; this may be a read error. The chain employs TRBV20-1 and TRBJ2-1; the match to TRBD2 covers 9 bases. The CDR3 runs to 15 residues. CDR1 DFQATT and CDR2 SNEGSKA come from the germline V gene (reference sequence). CDR3 bases: TGCAGTGCTAGAGATTTTACTAGCGGGCCCAATGAGCGGTTCTTC. Protein sequence: CSARDFTSGPNERFF.

This clonotype was detected ten times or more. One end of the junction does not line up with germline, which may come from a read error. This chain links TRBV2 with TRBJ2-2, with 12 bases that match TRBD2. The CDR3 extends over 18 amino acids. Germline V lookup: CDR1 SNHLY, CDR2 FYNNEI. The CDR3 loop reads CASSERPSGRVRTGELFF. In DNA form, the CDR3 reads TGTGCCAGCAGTGAAAGACCTAGCGGGAGGGTCAGGACCGGAGAGCTGTTTTTT.

The rearrangement joins TRBV15 to TRBJ2-4; perhaps TRBD2 as D (6 bases). The CDR3 sequence is 14 residues long. Germline CDR1 reads LNHNV; CDR2 reads YYDKDF (reference sequence). V dropped 5 bases and J dropped 6 bases, with 14 bases sitting between them. DNA of the CDR3: TGTGCCACCAGCGCCCCCCGGGGGATAAACATTCAGTACTTC. Protein sequence: CATSAPRGINIQYF. Combining the CDR3 with reference TRBV15 and TRBJ2-4 gives the whole variable domain DAMVIQNPRYQVTQFGKPVTLSCSQTLNHNVMYWYQQKSSQAPKLLFHYYDKDFNNEADTPDNFQSRRPNTSFCFLDIRSPGLGDTAMYLCATSAPRGINIQYFGAGTRLSVL.

This clonotype was seen repeatedly, ten times or more. The J gene is TRBJ2-3, the V gene TRBV24-1; D gene ambiguous. Germline lookup yields CDR1 KGHDR and CDR2 SFDVKD. V gave up 8 bases and J gave up 4 bases, with 9 bases separating them. The CDR3 is 12 amino acids. The CDR3 here is CATKGYADTQYF. Written as DNA, the CDR3 is TGTGCCACCAAAGGGTACGCAGATACGCAGTATTTT.

This clonotype was observed at least ten times. The chain combines TRBV12-3 or TRBV12-4 with TRBJ1-2; D possibly corresponds to TRBD1 (5 bases). The CDR3 length is 16 residues. Trimming removed 6 bases from V and 1 base from J, with 18 bases in between. The CDR3 reads CASSAQRRTFNYGYTF. CDR3 in DNA: TGTGCCAGCAGCGCTCAGAGAAGGACATTTAACTATGGCTACACCTTC.

This clonotype was observed many times. This chain uses TRBV5-1 with TRBJ1-1, with 8 bases that match TRBD1. Trimming removed 0 bases from V and 10 bases from J; junction bases left unmatched: 14. The CDR3 contains 16 residues. Germline V gene lookup returns CDR1 SGHRS and CDR2 YFSETQ. DNA for the CDR3: TGCGCCAGCAGCTTGGCCCGGGGACAGGATTTGAGGGGAGCTTTCTTT. This encodes CASSLARGQDLRGAFF.

The sample holds many counts of this clonotype. The chain combines TRBV5-1 with TRBJ2-7, with 10 bases fitting TRBD2. The germline CDR1 and CDR2 sequences are SGHRS and YFSETQ. The V gene end was trimmed by 0 bases and the J gene end by 2 bases; junction bases not matched to a gene: 2. This CDR3 contains 15 residues. CDR3 protein: CASSLDSGRAYEQYF. Here the CDR3 DNA reads TGCGCCAGCAGCTTGGACAGCGGGAGGGCCTACGAGCAGTACTTC.

This clonotype was seen only a few times. V gene TRBV24-1 combines with J gene TRBJ2-3, with D perhaps matching TRBD1 (5 bases). The length of the CDR3 is 16 residues. Germline CDR1 is KGHDR and CDR2 is SFDVKD. The V end was cut by 2 bases, the J end by 2 bases, with 13 bases between. The CDR3 loop reads CATSDSRQSYTDTQYF. DNA for the CDR3: TGTGCCACCAGTGATTCCCGACAGTCGTACACAGATACGCAGTATTTT.